The 14 T cell receptor beta chains below all came from one sample that was sequenced in a study of T cell responses to AZD1222 COVID-19 vaccine. The data were produced by immunoSEQ multiplex PCR, yet TCRdb's version contains in-frame clones alone and is incomplete. The data show 90,000 to 100,000 clones, with 88% seen just once and roughly 15% held by the top ten. The source was peripheral blood, collected 28 days after the second AZD1222 dose. The receptor source for this set is an adult who received the AZD1222 COVID-19 vaccine.

The chain has TRBV27 and TRBJ2-1, with TRBD2 identical over 14 bases. Germline V gives CDR1 MNHEY, CDR2 SMNVEV (reference sequence). CDR3 length equals 18 residues. V shed 7 bases and J 6 bases; nucleotides not matched to a gene: 14. The CDR3 nucleotides are TGTGCCAGCAAAGGTACAGGGACTAGCGGGAGTTTCGGCAATGAGCAGTTCTTC. Translated: CASKGTGTSGSFGNEQFF.

This chain's CDR3 is CASSHDRAFNSPLHF. The CDR3 region has the DNA TGTGCCAGCAGCCACGACAGGGCATTTAATTCACCCCTCCACTTT. This chain connects TRBV3-1 (or the pseudogene TRBV3-2) to TRBJ1-6; the match to TRBD1 covers 7 bases. In germline, CDR1 is LGHDT, CDR2 YNNKEL (reference sequence). The V gene end was trimmed by 3 bases and the J gene end by 6 bases; junction bases not matched to a gene: 5. The CDR3 has 15 amino acids.

This rearrangement joins TRBV3-1 (or the pseudogene TRBV3-2) to TRBJ2-3, with D tentatively TRBD1 (5 bases). V lost 2 bases and J lost 3, with 9 bases in between. The germline gives CDR1 LGHDT, CDR2 YNNKEL (reference sequence). This CDR3 contains 14 residues. CDR3 sequence: CASSQQGVTDTQYF. CDR3 nucleotides: TGTGCCAGCAGCCAACAGGGTGTGACAGATACGCAGTATTTT.

Only a few counts were recorded for this clone. The chain carries TRBV7-9 and TRBJ1-1, with TRBD1 matching 8 bases. The CDR3 loop spans 13 amino acids. V gave up 3 bases and J gave up 8 bases; unmatched junction bases: 5. Germline-derived CDR1 and CDR2 are SEHNR and FQNEAQ (reference sequence). For the CDR3, the DNA is TGTGCCAGCAGCTTTGGACAGGGTGGAGAAGCTTTCTTT. Translated, it gives CASSFGQGGEAFF.

V is TRBV12-3 or TRBV12-4 and J is TRBJ2-1; D is uncertain. The CDR3 extends over 12 amino acids. Trimming left V 7 bases short and J 7 bases short, with 11 bases between. In DNA form, the CDR3 reads TGTGCCAGCACCTCTGATTTTAATGAGCAGTTCTTC. Translated: CASTSDFNEQFF.

The gene calls are TRBV4-2 and TRBJ1-1; D is undetermined. Trimming took off 1 base at V and 6 bases at J, with 15 bases between the two ends. The CDR3 contains 15 residues. The germline CDR1 and CDR2 sequences are LGHNA and YNFKEQ. CDR3 protein: CASSQGVTAVAEAFF. CDR3 in DNA: TGTGCCAGCAGCCAAGGAGTGACGGCAGTTGCTGAAGCTTTCTTT.

V gene TRBV9 combines with J gene TRBJ1-3, with a possible D match to TRBD1 (5 bases). Germline V gene lookup returns CDR1 SGDLS and CDR2 YYNGEE. V gave up 0 bases and J gave up 1 base, with 11 bases separating them. The CDR3 is 16 amino acids. The CDR3 protein is CASSVGGRVSGNTIYF. In DNA form, the CDR3 reads TGTGCCAGCAGCGTAGGTGGCAGGGTTTCTGGAAACACCATATATTTT. Full variable domain (missing parts from reference TRBV9 and TRBJ1-3): DSGVTQTPKHLITATGQRVTLRCSPRSGDLSVYWYQQSLDQGLQFLIQYYNGEERAKGNILERFSAQQFPDLHSELNLSSLELGDSALYFCASSVGGRVSGNTIYFGEGSWLTVV.

This clone was observed once. The gene calls are TRBV5-1 and TRBJ2-3; D not resolved. Between the trimmed V and J ends, which lost 0 bases and 4 bases, there was a span of 9 bases. Germline V gene sequence: CDR1 SGHRS, CDR2 YFSETQ. The CDR3 covers 14 residues. CDR3 in DNA: TGCGCCAGCAGCTTGGAGGGCGCCTCAGATACGCAGTATTTT. Protein: CASSLEGASDTQYF.

This chain uses TRBV10-2 with TRBJ1-6, with TRBD1 matching over 7 bases. Germline lookup yields CDR1 WSHSY and CDR2 SAAADI. The CDR3 has 14 residues. V was clipped by 8 bases and J by 10 bases; unmatched bases: 11. Here the CDR3 DNA reads TGCGCCAGCGGGGGAACAGGGGCTCGGTCACCCCTCCACTTT. It codes for CASGGTGARSPLHF.

V usage is TRBV16 and J usage is TRBJ1-1; the D gene is possibly TRBD1 (6 bases). The CDR3 is 13 amino acids. The germline gives CDR1 KGHSY, CDR2 FQNENV. Trimming took off 0 bases at V and 6 bases at J, with 8 bases between the two ends. The CDR3 DNA reads as TGTGCCAGCAGCCAATCCAGGGGTTCTGAAGCTTTCTTT. Its translation: CASSQSRGSEAFF.

CDR3 nucleotides: TGTGCCAGCTCACCGGACAGCTATAATTCACCCCTCCACTTT. It is translated as CASSPDSYNSPLHF. The rearrangement links TRBV18 to TRBJ1-6; D might be TRBD1 (6 bases). Trimming took off 3 bases at V and 3 bases at J, with 6 bases between the two ends. The CDR3 length is 14 residues. Per germline, CDR1 KGHSH and CDR2 LQKENI.

The gene calls are TRBV2 and TRBJ1-5, with TRBD1 matching over 7 bases. Germline assignment: CDR1 SNHLY and CDR2 FYNNEI. V lost 7 bases, J lost 5 bases, and 5 bases stayed unmatched. The CDR3 sequence is 13 residues long. CDR3 in DNA: TGTGCCAGCATAAGGGACAGTCATCAGCCCCAGCATTTT. Residues: CASIRDSHQPQHF.

The V and J genes are TRBV19 and TRBJ2-6, with a possible D match to TRBD2 (6 bases). V was shortened by 7 bases and J by 0 bases, with 16 bases between the two germline ends. The CDR3 is 17 residues long. Germline lookup yields CDR1 LNHDA and CDR2 SQIVND (reference sequence). For the CDR3, the DNA is TGTGCCAGTACAACTTTGCGGGAACCCTCTGGGGCCAACGTCCTGACTTTC. Its protein product is CASTTLREPSGANVLTF.

The rearrangement links TRBV6-1 to TRBJ2-1, with D maybe TRBD2 (5 bases). From germline, CDR1 is MNHNS and CDR2 SASEGT. The V end was cut by 1 base, the J end by 0 bases, with 13 bases between. The CDR3 runs to 17 residues. The CDR3 loop reads CASSEVSGLSSYNEQFF. The CDR3 region has the DNA TGTGCCAGCAGTGAAGTAAGTGGACTGTCCTCCTACAATGAGCAGTTCTTC.